This T cell receptor beta chain was identified during a study of shared clonotypes between healthy human individuals (dated by TCRdb to 2020 to 2021). Describing the broader study: A couple of women and three men aged 18 to 49 years were included in the cohort. For each donor, CD4 naive and CD4 memory were each run on three plates, CD8 naive on two plates, and CD8 memory on one plate. To estimate repertoire size and how much clonotype sharing occurs between individuals, the study deeply sequenced the blood TCR repertoires of roughly 5 healthy adults. To increase sequencing depth and limit assay-specific biases, TCR repertoire library preparation and sequencing were carried out by different laboratories using diverse techniques. Between about 0.8 and 8.9 billion PBMCs per donor were obtained by leukapheresis. What the work shows at the level of the full study, not this receptor alone: Incomplete sequencing was indicated by rarefaction of sorted-subset datasets, despite the large sequencing depth. When several donors were compared, the shared fraction of clonotypes was 5% to 6.5% for naive CD4, 3.5% for naive CD8, 2.3% for memory CD4, and 0.4% for memory CD8. Because the study included a small number of donors, the genetic and exposure-history diversity represented was limited. Larger estimated clonotype richness was generally found for naive subsets than for memory subsets. Pairwise subsampling indicated that sequencing depth was expected to affect the degree of clonotype sharing among donors. Clonotypes shared by all four sorted-subset donors showed higher generation probabilities than non-shared clonotypes. Sampling was restricted to blood, and TCR repertoires in tissues likely differ from the TCR repertoires found in blood.

CD8 naive samples were CD45RO-negative cells positively selected for CCR7, giving a CD45RA+CCR7+ population that excluded TemRA cells. The donors were healthy, HIV-negative adults who had no recently reported acute infections or vaccinations. All donors were Caucasian adults living in Nashville, Tennessee, USA. After blood collection by leukapheresis, PBMCs were isolated using Ficoll-Histopaque density gradient centrifugation and then cryopreserved in the vapor phase of liquid nitrogen. Analytical flow cytometry was used to check the purity and quantity of each magnetically sorted T cell population. From each sorted fraction, genomic DNA was isolated and quantified by UV absorbance on a Nanodrop 2000c. Details on this clone: The specificity of this receptor is unknown. No quality values exist for individual bases; no much larger clone is one base distant.

Including cysteine and phenylalanine, the CDR3 has 15 amino acids. The CDR3 DNA has 45 bases and is translated from base 1. The germline V end is reduced by 3 bases and the J end by 6 bases; junction bases left unmatched: 10. CDR1 and CDR2 are drawn from the germline V gene (reference sequence): PRHDT, FYEKMQ. Using the deep immunoSEQ assay, multiplex PCR amplified TCR CDR3 regions from genomic DNA. For each cell subset, the extracted genomic DNA was distributed evenly across all wells of several immunoSEQ 96-well plates, and each plate served as one replicate. Each replicate PCR for sorted subsets received about 210 ng genomic DNA, equal to about 30,000 T cell genomes. Purified libraries were quantified with a Qubit 3.0 fluorometer, sized on a Bioanalyzer 2100, and re-quantified with the KAPA Library Quantification kit. Every immunoSEQ 96-well plate was sequenced on a separate single-read 150-cycle Illumina NextSeq 550 flow cell. The paper's processing steps were these. Because the immunoSEQ output held only junctional sequences and lacked quality scores, the filtering could not match the filtering applied to full-length reads. To assign V/J genes and CDR3, sequences were annotated using PyIR, a Python wrapper for IgBLAST v1.9, with IMGT germline references. Any read was removed if the V/J assignment was weak (E-value above 1e-6), the CDR3 was missing, or the read contained stop codons, out-of-frame junctions, or ambiguous translated residues. V3J clonotypes were defined as sequences sharing an identical inferred V gene, J gene, and CDR3 amino acid sequence. The percentage overlap between two repertoires was calculated by dividing the number of shared unique clonotypes by the size of the smaller repertoire. Repertoire richness was assessed with RTK rarefaction, the Chao1 estimator, and Recon v2.1 estimates of unobserved clonotypes. Generation probabilities for all TCRbeta clonotypes obtained by the gDNA method from a handful of donors were computed using OLGA. TCRdb obtained this table from immuneACCESS and retained in-frame rearrangements with V and J assigned. These tables miss some clones; where compared with another copy, unresolved V genes account for less than half of the shortfall, and the remainder is unexplained. The DNA gave D and trimming, while V, J and clone size come from that table. The sample includes more than 2 million clones, with about 95% observed a single time. 1.1% of the sample comes from the top ten.

The rearranged segments are TRBV13 and TRBJ1-2; the central 7 bases match TRBD1. Sequenced: naive CD8+ T cells sorted from blood. The label giving this sample's cell subset or site can be read as: CD45RA+CCR7+. The receptor was derived from a man between 18 and 35 years old in good health. The CDR3 region reads CASSFRGGSSNGYTF. The DNA is as follows: TGTGCCAGCAGCTTCAGAGGGGGCTCGAGCAATGGCTACACCTTC.